This entry features one T cell receptor beta chain sequence. Its cognate antigen is unknown. Clones were sequenced by immunoSEQ multiplex PCR, and TCRdb holds only the in-frame ones, with some missing. This sample has 100,000 to 150,000 clones, with approximately 84% found just once. This specimen comes from a study of T cell responses to AZD1222 COVID-19 vaccine. Findings of the study overall: The donor group comprised mostly white British people and more females; the analysis possibly underestimated clonal diversity. At baseline, seropositivity was found in only six or seven AZD1222 recipients.

Between the trimmed V and J ends, which lost 3 bases and 7 bases, there was a span of 13 bases. CDR1 is KGHSH, CDR2 LQKENI, per germline. This CDR3 contains 13 residues. The TCR was taken from an adult in good health. The specimen comprised peripheral blood, sampled on day 0 of AZD1222 vaccination. The chain employs TRBV18 and TRBJ2-7, with a tentative D call TRBD2 (6 bases). The CDR3 coding sequence is TGTGCCAGCTCACCCGGGTTGGAGGGGGAGCAGTACTTC. Translated: CASSPGLEGEQYF.